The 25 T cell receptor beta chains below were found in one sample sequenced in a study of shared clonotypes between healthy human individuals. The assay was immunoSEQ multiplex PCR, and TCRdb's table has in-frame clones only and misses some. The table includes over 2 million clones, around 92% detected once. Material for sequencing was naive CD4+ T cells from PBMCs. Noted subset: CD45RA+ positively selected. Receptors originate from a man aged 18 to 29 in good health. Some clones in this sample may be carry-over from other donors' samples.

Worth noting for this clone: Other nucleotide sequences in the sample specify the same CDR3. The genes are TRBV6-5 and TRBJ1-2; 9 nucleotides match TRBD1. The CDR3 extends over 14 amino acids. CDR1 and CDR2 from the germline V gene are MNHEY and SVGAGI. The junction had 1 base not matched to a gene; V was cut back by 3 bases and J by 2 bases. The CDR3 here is CASSYGTGNYGYTF. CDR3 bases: TGTGCCAGCAGTTATGGGACAGGGAACTATGGCTACACCTTC.

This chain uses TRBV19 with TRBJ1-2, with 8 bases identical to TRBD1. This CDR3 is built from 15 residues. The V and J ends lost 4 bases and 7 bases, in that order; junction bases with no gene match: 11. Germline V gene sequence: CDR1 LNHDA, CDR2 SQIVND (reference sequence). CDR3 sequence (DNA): TGTGCCAGTAGTAAGTCGGACAGGGCTCTGAGTGGCTACACCTTC. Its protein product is CASSKSDRALSGYTF.

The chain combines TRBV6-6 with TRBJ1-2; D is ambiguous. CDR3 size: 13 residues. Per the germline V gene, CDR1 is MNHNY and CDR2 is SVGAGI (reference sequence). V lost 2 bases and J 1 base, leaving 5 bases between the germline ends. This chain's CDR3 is CASSYESNYGYTF. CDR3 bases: TGTGCCAGCAGTTACGAAAGTAACTATGGCTACACCTTC.

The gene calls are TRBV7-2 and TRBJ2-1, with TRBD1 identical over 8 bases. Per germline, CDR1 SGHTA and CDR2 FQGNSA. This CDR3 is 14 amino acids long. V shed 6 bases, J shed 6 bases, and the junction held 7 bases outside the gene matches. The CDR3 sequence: CASSWTGFANEQFF. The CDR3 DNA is TGTGCCAGCAGTTGGACAGGGTTTGCCAATGAGCAGTTCTTC.

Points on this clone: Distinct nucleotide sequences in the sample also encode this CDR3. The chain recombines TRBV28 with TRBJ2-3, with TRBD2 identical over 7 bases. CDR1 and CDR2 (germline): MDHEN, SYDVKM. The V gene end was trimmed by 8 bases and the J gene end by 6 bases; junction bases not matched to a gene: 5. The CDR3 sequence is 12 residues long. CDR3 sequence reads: CASGGRTDTQYF. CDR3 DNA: TGTGCCAGCGGCGGGAGAACGGATACGCAGTATTTT.

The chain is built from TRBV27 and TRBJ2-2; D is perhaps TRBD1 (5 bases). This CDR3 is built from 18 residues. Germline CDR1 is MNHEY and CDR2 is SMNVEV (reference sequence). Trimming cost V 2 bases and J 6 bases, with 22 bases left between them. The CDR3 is CASSLRELTVKGSGELFF. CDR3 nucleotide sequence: TGTGCCAGCAGTTTAAGGGAACTGACAGTCAAAGGATCCGGGGAGCTGTTTTTT.

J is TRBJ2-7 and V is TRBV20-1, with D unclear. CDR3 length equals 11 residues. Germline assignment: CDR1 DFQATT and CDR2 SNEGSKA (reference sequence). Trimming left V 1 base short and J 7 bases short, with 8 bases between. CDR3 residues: CSARVHGEQYF. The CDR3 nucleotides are TGCAGTGCTAGAGTCCACGGAGAGCAGTACTTC.

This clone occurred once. The DNA of the CDR3 is TGCGCCAGCAGCCCGGACGGGACAAGGGGAGAAAAACTGTTTTTT. The encoded protein is CASSPDGTRGEKLFF. The chain uses TRBV5-1 and TRBJ1-4; D is perhaps TRBD1 (6 bases). In germline, CDR1 is SGHRS, CDR2 YFSETQ. The germline V and J ends were trimmed by 4 bases and 8 bases, with 18 bases remaining between them. CDR3 length: 15 amino acids. The complete variable domain, with remaining parts taken from reference TRBV5-1 and TRBJ1-4, reads KAGVTQTPRYLIKTRGQQVTLSCSPISGHRSVSWYQQTPGQGLQFLFEYFSETQRNKGNFPGRFSGRQFSNSRSEMNVSTLELGDSALYLCASSPDGTRGEKLFFGSGTQLSVL.

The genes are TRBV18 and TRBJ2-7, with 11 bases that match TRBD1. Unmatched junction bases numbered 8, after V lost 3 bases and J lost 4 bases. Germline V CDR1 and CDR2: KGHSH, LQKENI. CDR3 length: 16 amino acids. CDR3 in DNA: TGTGCCAGCTCACCCAACCCCAGGGACAGGGGGTACGAGCAGTACTTC. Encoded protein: CASSPNPRDRGYEQYF.

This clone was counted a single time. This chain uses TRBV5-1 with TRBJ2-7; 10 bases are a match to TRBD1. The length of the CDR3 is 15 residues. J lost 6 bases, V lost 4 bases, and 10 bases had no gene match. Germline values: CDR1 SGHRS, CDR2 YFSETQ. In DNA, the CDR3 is TGCGCCAGCAGCCGCAGAGCCGGGACAGGGGCCGAGCAGTACTTC. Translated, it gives CASSRRAGTGAEQYF.

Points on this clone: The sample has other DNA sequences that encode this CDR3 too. CDR3 residues: CASSGDRNYEQYF. DNA for the CDR3: TGTGCCAGCAGCGGGGACCGGAACTACGAGCAGTACTTC. The V gene is TRBV2, the J gene TRBJ2-7; D tentatively fits TRBD1 or TRBD2 (5 bases each). This CDR3 has 13 amino acids. Germline V CDR1 and CDR2: SNHLY, FYNNEI. Deletions cut 6 bases from V and 3 bases from J, with 12 bases between. Looking up the rest from reference TRBV2 and TRBJ2-7 gives the full variable domain: EPEVTQTPSHQVTQMGQEVILRCVPISNHLYFYWYRQILGQKVEFLVSFYNNEISEKSEIFDDQFSVERPDGSNFTLKIRSTKLEDSAMYFCASSGDRNYEQYFGPGTRLTVT.

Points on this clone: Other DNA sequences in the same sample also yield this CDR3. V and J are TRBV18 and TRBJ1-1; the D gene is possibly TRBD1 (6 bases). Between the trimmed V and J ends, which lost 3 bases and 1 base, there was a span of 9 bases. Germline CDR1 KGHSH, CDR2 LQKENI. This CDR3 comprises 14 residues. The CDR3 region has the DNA TGTGCCAGCTCACCCACAGGGCAGAACACTGAAGCTTTCTTT. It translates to CASSPTGQNTEAFF.

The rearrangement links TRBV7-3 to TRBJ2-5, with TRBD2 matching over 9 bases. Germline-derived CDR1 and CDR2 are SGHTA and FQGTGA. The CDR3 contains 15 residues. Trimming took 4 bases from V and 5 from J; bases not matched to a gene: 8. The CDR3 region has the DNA TGTGCCAGCAGCTCCAATAGCGGGAGCGGTGAGACCCAGTACTTC. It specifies CASSSNSGSGETQYF.

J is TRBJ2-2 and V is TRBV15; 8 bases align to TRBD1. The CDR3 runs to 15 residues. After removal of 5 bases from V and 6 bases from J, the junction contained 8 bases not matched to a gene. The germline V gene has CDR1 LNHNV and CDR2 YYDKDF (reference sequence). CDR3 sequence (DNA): TGTGCCACCAGCGGGACAACAGGGGGAGCCGGGGAGCTGTTTTTT. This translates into CATSGTTGGAGELFF.

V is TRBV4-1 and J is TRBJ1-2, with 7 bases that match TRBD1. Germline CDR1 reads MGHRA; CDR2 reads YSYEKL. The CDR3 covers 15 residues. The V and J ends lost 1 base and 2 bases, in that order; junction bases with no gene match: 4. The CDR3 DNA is TGCGCCAGCAGCCAAGGCAGGGGGTCGAACTATGGCTACACCTTC. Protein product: CASSQGRGSNYGYTF.

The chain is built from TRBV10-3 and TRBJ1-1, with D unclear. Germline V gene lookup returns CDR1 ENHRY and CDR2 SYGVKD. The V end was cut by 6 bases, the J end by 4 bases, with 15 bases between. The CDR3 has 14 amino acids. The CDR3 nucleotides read TGTGCCATCAGGGCCCCAAGACTTGGCACTGAAGCTTTCTTT. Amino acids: CAIRAPRLGTEAFF.

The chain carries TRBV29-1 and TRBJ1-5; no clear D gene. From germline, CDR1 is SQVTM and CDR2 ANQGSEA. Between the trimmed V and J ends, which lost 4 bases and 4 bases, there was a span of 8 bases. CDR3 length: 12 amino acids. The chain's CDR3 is CSVANPNQPQHF. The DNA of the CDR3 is TGCAGCGTTGCGAACCCTAATCAGCCCCAGCATTTT.

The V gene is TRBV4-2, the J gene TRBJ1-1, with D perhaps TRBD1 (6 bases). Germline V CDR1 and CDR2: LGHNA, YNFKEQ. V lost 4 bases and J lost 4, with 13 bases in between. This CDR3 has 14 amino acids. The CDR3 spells CASSPSEGGTEAFF. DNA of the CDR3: TGTGCCAGCAGCCCCTCTGAGGGGGGCACTGAAGCTTTCTTT.

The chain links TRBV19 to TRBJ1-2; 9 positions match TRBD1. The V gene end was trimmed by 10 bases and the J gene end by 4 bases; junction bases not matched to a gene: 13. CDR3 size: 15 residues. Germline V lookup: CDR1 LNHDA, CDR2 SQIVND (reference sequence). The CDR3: CATLSPGQGSYGYTF. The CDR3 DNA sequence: TGTGCCACCCTATCCCCGGGACAGGGTAGCTATGGCTACACCTTC.

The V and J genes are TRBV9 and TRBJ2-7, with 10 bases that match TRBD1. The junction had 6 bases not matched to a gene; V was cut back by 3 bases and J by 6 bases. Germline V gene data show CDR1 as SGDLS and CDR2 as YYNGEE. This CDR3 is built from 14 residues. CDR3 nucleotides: TGTGCCAGCAGCGCCGGGACAGGGGAAAGCGAGCAGTACTTC. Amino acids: CASSAGTGESEQYF.

The CDR3 here is CASSWTQYEQYF. The CDR3 coding sequence is TGTGCCAGCAGCTGGACACAATACGAGCAGTACTTC. J is TRBJ2-7 and V is TRBV7-8; D is possibly TRBD1 (5 bases). CDR3 length equals 12 residues. The ends were cut back, 4 bases at V and 4 bases at J, with 8 bases in the middle. Germline V gene data show CDR1 as SGHVS and CDR2 as FQNEAQ.

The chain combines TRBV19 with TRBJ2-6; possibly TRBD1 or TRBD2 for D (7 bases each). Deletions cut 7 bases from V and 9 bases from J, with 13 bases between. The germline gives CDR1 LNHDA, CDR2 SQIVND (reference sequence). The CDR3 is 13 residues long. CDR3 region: CASTRGGGNVLTF. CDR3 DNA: TGTGCCAGTACCAGGGGGGGTGGCAACGTCCTGACTTTC.

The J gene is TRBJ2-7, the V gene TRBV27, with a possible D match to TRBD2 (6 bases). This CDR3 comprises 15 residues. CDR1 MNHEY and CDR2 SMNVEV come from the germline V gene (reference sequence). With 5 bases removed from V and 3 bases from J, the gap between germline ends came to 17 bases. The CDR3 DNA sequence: TGTGCCAGCAGTCTTAAAGGGCTAGCGAACTACGAGCAGTACTTC. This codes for CASSLKGLANYEQYF.

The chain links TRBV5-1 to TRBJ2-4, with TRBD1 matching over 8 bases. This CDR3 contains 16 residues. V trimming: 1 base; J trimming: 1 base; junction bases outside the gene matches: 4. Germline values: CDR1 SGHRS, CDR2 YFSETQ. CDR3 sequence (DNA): TGCGCCAGCAGCTTGTCAGGGGGCGATGCCAAAAACATTCAGTACTTC. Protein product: CASSLSGGDAKNIQYF.

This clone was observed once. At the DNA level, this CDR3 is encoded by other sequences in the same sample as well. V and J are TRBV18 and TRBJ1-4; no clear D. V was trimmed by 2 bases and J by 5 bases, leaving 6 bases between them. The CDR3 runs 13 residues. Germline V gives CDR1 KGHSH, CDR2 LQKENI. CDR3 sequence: CASSPGVNEKLFF. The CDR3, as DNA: TGTGCCAGCTCACCAGGCGTCAATGAAAAACTGTTTTTT.